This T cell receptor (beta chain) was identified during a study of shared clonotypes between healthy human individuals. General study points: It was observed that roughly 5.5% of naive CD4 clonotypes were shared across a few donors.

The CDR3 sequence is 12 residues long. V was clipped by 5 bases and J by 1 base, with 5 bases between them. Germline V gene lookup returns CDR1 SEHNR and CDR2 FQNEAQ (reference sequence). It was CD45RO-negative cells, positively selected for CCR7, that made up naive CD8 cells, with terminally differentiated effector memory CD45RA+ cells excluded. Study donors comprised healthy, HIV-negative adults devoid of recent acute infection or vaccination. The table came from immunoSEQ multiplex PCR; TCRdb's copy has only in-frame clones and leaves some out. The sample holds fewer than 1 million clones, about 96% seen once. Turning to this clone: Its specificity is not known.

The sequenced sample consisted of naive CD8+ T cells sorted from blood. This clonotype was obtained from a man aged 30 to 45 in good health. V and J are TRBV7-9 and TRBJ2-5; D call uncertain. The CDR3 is CASSQRQETQYF. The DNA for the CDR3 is TGTGCCAGCAGCCAACGCCAAGAGACCCAGTACTTC.